The 17 T cell receptor beta chains below come from one sample, sequenced in a study of T cell responses to AZD1222 COVID-19 vaccine. The protocol was immunoSEQ multiplex PCR, while the TCRdb copy is restricted to in-frame clones and leaves out a portion. The sample holds 80,000 to 90,000 clones, about 89% seen once. The starting material was peripheral blood, obtained 28 days after the second AZD1222 dose. The receptors were gathered from an adult who received the AZD1222 COVID-19 vaccine.

This rearrangement joins TRBV20-1 to TRBJ1-2, with D possibly being TRBD1 (6 bases). Per germline, CDR1 DFQATT and CDR2 SNEGSKA (reference sequence). The CDR3 covers 14 residues. V lost 3 bases and J lost 6, with 17 bases in between. The CDR3 DNA follows: TGCAGTGCTAGTAAACCTGCGGGGGCAGATGGCTACACCTTC. Protein product: CSASKPAGADGYTF.

This chain connects TRBV7-9 to TRBJ1-4; D remains unclear. This CDR3 region has 13 residues. V was pared by 4 bases and J by 2 bases, with 5 bases between. Germline CDR1 SEHNR, CDR2 FQNEAQ (reference sequence). In nucleotides, the CDR3 is TGTGCCAGCAGCTCAAGGACTAATGAAAAACTGTTTTTT. Amino acids: CASSSRTNEKLFF.

The chain uses TRBV12-5 and TRBJ2-3; D is ambiguous. Trimming stripped 1 base from V and 3 bases from J, with 11 bases between. Germline V CDR1 and CDR2: LGHNT, FRNRAP. There are 15 residues in the CDR3. The CDR3 loop is CASGLATTETDTQYF. The DNA of the CDR3 is TGTGCTAGTGGTTTGGCCACGACTGAGACAGATACGCAGTATTTT.

This sequence joins TRBV7-3 and TRBJ1-1, with unresolved D. The ends were cut back, 2 bases at V and 1 base at J, with 5 bases in the middle. This CDR3 region has 13 residues. The V gene's germline CDR1 is SGHTA and CDR2 FQGTGA. This CDR3 is CASSLGRNTEAFF. The CDR3 DNA reads as TGTGCCAGCAGCTTAGGGCGGAACACTGAAGCTTTCTTT.

The rearrangement links TRBV20-1 to TRBJ1-2; D not resolved. CDR3 length: 11 amino acids. The V and J ends lost 7 bases and 0 bases respectively, with 6 bases between them. The germline gives CDR1 DFQATT, CDR2 SNEGSKA (reference sequence). CDR3 sequence reads: CSGASNYGYTF. The CDR3 DNA reads as TGCAGTGGGGCCTCTAACTATGGCTACACCTTC.

The chain carries TRBV19 and TRBJ1-6; 7 nucleotides agree with TRBD1. The CDR3 sequence is 16 residues long. V was clipped by 5 bases and J by 6 bases; unmatched bases: 10. Germline values: CDR1 LNHDA, CDR2 SQIVND (reference sequence). The CDR3 DNA follows: TGTGCCAGTAGTCCGGGACAGTCATTGATTAATTCACCCCTCCACTTT. Translated: CASSPGQSLINSPLHF.

On this clone itself: At one end, the junction sequence differs from germline, possibly due to a read error. The chain recombines TRBV5-1 with TRBJ2-6; D might be TRBD1 (5 bases). CDR3 size: 18 residues. Looked up from germline, CDR1 is SGHRS and CDR2 is YFSETQ. CDR3 nucleotides: TGCGTCAGCAGCTCCGAATCCATCAGGGCCTCTGGGGCCAACGTCCTGACTTTC. This sequence encodes CVSSSESIRASGANVLTF.

The chain links TRBV2 to TRBJ1-4; D unclear. Germline values: CDR1 SNHLY, CDR2 FYNNEI. Trimming took 0 bases from V and 7 from J, leaving 9 bases between them. The CDR3 contains 14 residues. Here the CDR3 reads CASSEAFKGEKLFF. Here the CDR3 DNA reads TGTGCCAGCAGTGAAGCGTTTAAAGGTGAAAAACTGTTTTTT.

The chain combines TRBV7-8 with TRBJ1-5; the D is unclear. Germline lookup yields CDR1 SGHVS and CDR2 FQNEAQ. V shed 2 bases and J shed 4 bases, with 6 bases lying between them. The CDR3 totals 13 residues. CDR3 amino acids: CASSLFRNQPQHF. The CDR3 coding sequence is TGTGCCAGCAGCTTATTCAGAAATCAGCCCCAGCATTTT. Using reference TRBV7-8 and TRBJ1-5 for the parts outside the CDR3, the full variable domain is GAGVSQSPRYKVAKRGQDVALRCDPISGHVSLFWYQQALGQGPEFLTYFQNEAQLDKSGLPSDRFFAERPEGSVSTLKIQRTQQEDSAVYLCASSLFRNQPQHFGDGTRLSIL.

The rearrangement links TRBV9 to TRBJ1-2, with 11 bases aligning to TRBD1. Losses at the gene ends were 2 bases for V and 4 bases for J; bases not matched to a gene: 4. CDR1 and CDR2 (germline): SGDLS, YYNGEE. The CDR3 sequence is 15 residues long. The CDR3 DNA follows: TGTGCCAGCAGCGTCGGACAGGGGGCTACCTATGGCTACACCTTC. This gives the protein CASSVGQGATYGYTF.

The chain uses TRBV5-1 and TRBJ2-7; TRBD2 matches 11 bases. Germline CDR1 is SGHRS and CDR2 is YFSETQ. The CDR3 is made up of 16 amino acids. V dropped 4 bases and J dropped 5; count of bases not matched to a gene: 11. The CDR3 sequence is CASSPRVTSGGNEQYF. Here the CDR3 DNA reads TGCGCCAGCAGCCCGAGGGTCACTAGCGGGGGCAACGAGCAGTACTTC.

Notes on this clone: Additional DNA sequences in this sample encode the identical CDR3. The rearrangement links TRBV14 to TRBJ1-1; D may be TRBD1 (6 bases). The ends were cut back, 1 base at V and 5 bases at J, with 8 bases in the middle. This CDR3 has 13 residues. Per the germline V gene, CDR1 is SGHDN and CDR2 is FVKESK. The DNA of the CDR3 is TGTGCCAGCAGCCAAGGAACAGGGACTGAAGCTTTCTTT. It yields the protein CASSQGTGTEAFF.

This chain connects TRBV6-5 to TRBJ1-6; TRBD1 is a possible D gene (5 bases). The CDR3 is made up of 15 amino acids. Trimming removed 6 bases from V and 1 base from J, with 10 bases in between. The germline V gene encodes CDR1 MNHEY and CDR2 SVGAGI. The chain's CDR3 is CASSAQGSYNSPLHF. Written as DNA, the CDR3 is TGTGCCAGCAGCGCTCAGGGATCCTATAATTCACCCCTCCACTTT.

This sequence joins TRBV4-2 and TRBJ1-5; no reliable D call. Trimming shortened V by 0 bases and J by 0 bases, and 3 bases separated the two germline ends. This CDR3 spans 14 amino acids. The germline CDR1 and CDR2 sequences are LGHNA and YNFKEQ. CDR3: CASSQDVSNQPQHF. CDR3 bases: TGTGCCAGCAGCCAAGATGTTAGCAATCAGCCCCAGCATTTT.

V and J are TRBV6-5 and TRBJ1-2; D uncertain. Trimming stripped 6 bases from V and 8 bases from J, with 13 bases between. The CDR3 is 12 amino acids. CDR1 and CDR2 (germline): MNHEY, SVGAGI. The CDR3 sequence is CASSPLGRGYTF. The CDR3 DNA is TGTGCCAGCAGCCCACTCGGGCGGGGCTACACCTTC.

The chain combines TRBV7-7 with TRBJ2-1; D may be TRBD1 (6 bases). The V gene's germline CDR1 is SSHAT and CDR2 FNYEAQ (reference sequence). Trimming left V 5 bases short and J 4 bases short, with 15 bases between. CDR3 size: 15 residues. Here the CDR3 DNA reads TGTGCCAGCAGCCCCTGGGGGCAGGGATACAATGAGCAGTTCTTC. This encodes CASSPWGQGYNEQFF.

The chain carries TRBV18 and TRBJ2-5; no clear D gene. V was cut by 5 bases and J by 1 base, with 5 bases left in between. The V gene's germline CDR1 is KGHSH and CDR2 LQKENI. The CDR3 loop spans 12 amino acids. The chain's CDR3 is CASSATQETQYF. As DNA, the CDR3 is TGTGCCAGCTCAGCGACCCAAGAGACCCAGTACTTC.